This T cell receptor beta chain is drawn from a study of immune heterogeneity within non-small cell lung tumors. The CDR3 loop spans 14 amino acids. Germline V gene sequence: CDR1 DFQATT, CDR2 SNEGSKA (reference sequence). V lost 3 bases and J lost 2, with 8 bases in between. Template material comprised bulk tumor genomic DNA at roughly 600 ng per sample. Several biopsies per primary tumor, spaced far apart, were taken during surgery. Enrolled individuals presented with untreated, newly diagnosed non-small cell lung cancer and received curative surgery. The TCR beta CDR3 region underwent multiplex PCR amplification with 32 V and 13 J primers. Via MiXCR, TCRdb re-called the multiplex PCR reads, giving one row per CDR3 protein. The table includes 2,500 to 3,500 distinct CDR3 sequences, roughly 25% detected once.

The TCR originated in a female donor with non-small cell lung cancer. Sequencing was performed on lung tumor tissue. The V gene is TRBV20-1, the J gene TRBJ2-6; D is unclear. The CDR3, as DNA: TGCAGTGCTAGTAAAGGGACTGGGGCCAACGTCCTGACTTTC. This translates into CSASKGTGANVLTF.